The rows below give T cell receptor beta chains drawn from one sample of a study of cytomegalovirus exposure and HLA in healthy donors. Repertoires were generated with immunoSEQ multiplex PCR, while TCRdb's copy carries only in-frame clones and drops some. The sample shows 100,000 or so clones, around 74% of them seen only once. The sequencing sample was made of PBMCs. The receptors originated from a middle-aged woman in good health and CMV-seronegative. CDR3s include the opening cysteine and the closing phenylalanine or tryptophan. The order of the fields is V gene, D gene, clone size, J gene, CDR3 DNA, CDR3 protein. The D gene is left open where the match is weak. The size field is filled for only some rows; it gives once, few, many or a size class.

>TRBV11-2|.|.|TRBJ2-3
TGTGCCAGCAGCTCTACAGCGACTAGAGATACGCAGTATTTT
CASSSTATRDTQYF
>TRBV27|.|.|TRBJ2-3
TGTGCCAGCGGGTCTCAGGGGGATACGCAGTATTTT
CASGSQGDTQYF
>TRBV5-6|TRBD2|.|TRBJ2-7
TGTGCCAGCACCCTGCGGGGGGGGCACTACGAGCAGTACTTC
CASTLRGGHYEQYF
>TRBV5-4|.|once|TRBJ2-7
TGTGCCAGCAGCTCCTCTGAGCGGAACTACGAGCAGTACTTC
CASSSSERNYEQYF
>TRBV18|TRBD1|.|TRBJ1-1
TGTGCCAGCTCACACGAGGACAGGCTAAACACTGAAGCTTTCTTT
CASSHEDRLNTEAFF
>TRBV5-1|.|.|TRBJ1-2
TGCGCCAGCAGCTTGGGTGACAGTAACTATGGCTACACCTTC
CASSLGDSNYGYTF
>TRBV27|.|few|TRBJ2-6
TGTGCCAGCCAGAAACAGGGTTCTGGGGCCAACGTCCTGACTTTC
CASQKQGSGANVLTF
>TRBV7-3|TRBD2|once|TRBJ2-1
TGTGCCAGCAGTTCCGGGACTAGCGGGAGTTTAGATGAGCAGTTCTTC
CASSSGTSGSLDEQFF
>TRBV4-3|TRBD1|.|TRBJ1-2
TGCGCCAGCAGCCAAGAAGGAACAGGGGGGAACTATGGCTACACCTTC
CASSQEGTGGNYGYTF
>TRBV4-3|TRBD1|.|TRBJ1-6
TGCGCCAGCAGCCAATGGGACAGGGGGATTTCACCCCTCCACTTT
CASSQWDRGISPLHF
>TRBV19|TRBD1|.|TRBJ1-2
TGTGCCAGTAGTATATTCGCAGACAGGGGGCAGGACTATGGCTACACCTTC
CASSIFADRGQDYGYTF
>TRBV13|.|.|TRBJ2-7
TGTGCCAGCAGCTTGTTGGGGACTCAAAGCTCCTACGAGCAGTACTTC
CASSLLGTQSSYEQYF
>TRBV7-2|.|.|TRBJ2-7
TGTGCCAGCAGCTTACTCTGGGCCCAGTCCGGCGAGCAGTACTTC
CASSLLWAQSGEQYF